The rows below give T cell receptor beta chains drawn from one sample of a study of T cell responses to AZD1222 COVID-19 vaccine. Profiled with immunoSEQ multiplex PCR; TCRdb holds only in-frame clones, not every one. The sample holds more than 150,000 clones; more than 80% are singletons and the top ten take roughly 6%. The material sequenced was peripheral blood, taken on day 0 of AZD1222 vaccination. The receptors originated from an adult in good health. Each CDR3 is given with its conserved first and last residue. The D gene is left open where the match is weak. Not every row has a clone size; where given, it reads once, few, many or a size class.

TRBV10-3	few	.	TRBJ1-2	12	CAIQDGNYGYTF	TGTGCCATCCAGGACGGAAACTATGGCTACACCTTC
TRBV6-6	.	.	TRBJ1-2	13	CASQQTVNYGYTF	TGTGCCAGCCAGCAGACAGTTAACTATGGCTACACCTTC
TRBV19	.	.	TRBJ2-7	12	CASRTDSYEQYF	TGTGCCAGTAGAACGGATTCCTACGAGCAGTACTTC
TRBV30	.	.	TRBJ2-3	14	CAWSWVARADTQYF	TGTGCCTGGAGTTGGGTAGCTCGCGCAGATACGCAGTATTTT
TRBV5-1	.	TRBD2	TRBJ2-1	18	CASTPGGRVSSGSYEQFF	TGCGCCAGCACCCCCGGGGGGCGCGTATCTAGCGGGAGTTATGAGCAGTTCTTC
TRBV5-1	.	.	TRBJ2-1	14	CASSLAQVYNEQFF	TGCGCCAGCAGCTTGGCGCAGGTCTACAATGAGCAGTTCTTC
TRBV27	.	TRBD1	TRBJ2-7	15	CASSLFDRGPYEQYF	TGTGCCAGCAGTTTATTCGACAGGGGGCCATACGAGCAGTACTTC
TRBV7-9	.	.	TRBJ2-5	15	CASSLFGKGEETQYF	TGTGCCAGCAGCTTATTCGGAAAAGGGGAAGAGACCCAGTACTTC
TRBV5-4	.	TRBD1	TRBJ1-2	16	CASSLGMRTGLDGYTF	TGTGCCAGCAGCTTGGGGATGAGGACAGGGCTGGATGGCTACACCTTC
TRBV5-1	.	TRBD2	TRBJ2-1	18	CASSLPSGSRVGYNEQFF	TGCGCCAGCAGCTTGCCTAGCGGGAGTCGGGTTGGGTACAATGAGCAGTTCTTC
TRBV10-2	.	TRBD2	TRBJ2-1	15	CASSDGGSSYNEQFF	TGCGCCAGCAGTGATGGCGGGAGTTCCTACAATGAGCAGTTCTTC
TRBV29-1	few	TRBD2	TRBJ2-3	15	CSVGIREVGTDTQYF	TGCAGCGTTGGTATCCGGGAGGTGGGGACAGATACGCAGTATTTT
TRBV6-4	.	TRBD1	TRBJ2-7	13	CASSRDRGYEQYF	TGTGCCAGCAGCCGGGACAGGGGATACGAGCAGTACTTC
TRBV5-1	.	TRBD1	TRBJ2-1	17	CASSFIGTASSYNEQFF	TGCGCCAGCAGCTTTATAGGGACAGCTTCCTCCTACAATGAGCAGTTCTTC
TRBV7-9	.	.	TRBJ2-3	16	CASSTLDWVSADTQYF	TGTGCCAGCAGTACCTTGGATTGGGTTTCGGCAGATACGCAGTATTTT
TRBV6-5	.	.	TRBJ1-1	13	CASRLQGFTEAFF	TGTGCCAGCAGACTACAGGGTTTCACTGAAGCTTTCTTT
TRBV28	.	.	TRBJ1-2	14	CASTPGGANYGYTF	TGTGCCAGCACCCCTGGGGGGGCCAACTATGGCTACACCTTC
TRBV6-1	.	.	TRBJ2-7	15	CASSESPGQVYEQYF	TGTGCCAGCAGTGAGTCTCCAGGGCAGGTCTACGAGCAGTACTTC
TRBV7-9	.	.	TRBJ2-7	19	CASSQKTSGLTLEGYEQYF	TGTGCCAGCAGCCAAAAAACTTCCGGGCTCACCTTGGAGGGCTACGAGCAGTACTTC
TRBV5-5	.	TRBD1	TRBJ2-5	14	CASSFRGPGETQYF	TGTGCCAGCAGCTTCAGGGGGCCGGGAGAGACCCAGTACTTC
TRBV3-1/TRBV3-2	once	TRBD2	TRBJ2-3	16	CASSEGLAEITDTQYF	TGTGCCAGCAGCGAAGGGCTAGCGGAGATCACAGATACGCAGTATTTT
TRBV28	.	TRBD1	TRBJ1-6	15	CASSPGDRNNSPLHF	TGTGCCAGCAGCCCTGGGGACAGAAATAATTCACCCCTCCACTTT
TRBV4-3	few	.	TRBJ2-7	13	CASSQDLGYEQYF	TGCGCCAGCAGCCAAGATCTGGGCTACGAGCAGTACTTC
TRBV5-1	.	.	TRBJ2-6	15	CASSLPEAGANVLTF	TGCGCCAGCAGCTTGCCCGAGGCTGGGGCCAACGTCCTGACTTTC
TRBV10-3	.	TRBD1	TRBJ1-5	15	CAISGGGYSNQPQHF	TGTGCCATCAGTGGAGGGGGCTATAGCAATCAGCCCCAGCATTTT
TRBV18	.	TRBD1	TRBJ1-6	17	CASSLIWTGDENSPLHF	TGTGCCAGCTCACTTATTTGGACAGGAGACGAAAATTCACCCCTCCACTTT
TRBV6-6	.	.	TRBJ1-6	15	CASSYEVAAASPLHF	TGTGCCAGCAGTTACGAGGTGGCAGCAGCCTCACCCCTCCACTTT
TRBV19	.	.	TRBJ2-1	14	CASSIGGRYNEQFF	TGTGCCAGTAGTATAGGGGGGCGTTACAATGAGCAGTTCTTC
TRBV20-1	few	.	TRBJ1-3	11	CSASDQTLLYF	TGCAGTGCTAGTGACCAGACACTATTATATTTT
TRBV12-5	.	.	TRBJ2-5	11	CASGTKETQYF	TGTGCTAGTGGTACTAAAGAGACCCAGTACTTC
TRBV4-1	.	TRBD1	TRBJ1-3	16	CASRGQDFLSGNTIYF	TGCGCCAGCAGGGGACAGGATTTTCTCTCTGGAAACACCATATATTTT
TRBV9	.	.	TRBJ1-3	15	CASSVGSRSGNTIYF	TGTGCCAGCAGCGTGGGCAGTCGCTCTGGAAACACCATATATTTT
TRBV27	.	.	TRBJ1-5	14	CASSFRDSNQPQHF	TGTGCCAGCAGTTTTAGGGACAGCAATCAGCCCCAGCATTTT
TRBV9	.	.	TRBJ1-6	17	CASSLGPGTNPTSPLHF	TGTGCCAGCAGCCTGGGGCCGGGGACCAATCCCACTTCACCCCTCCACTTT
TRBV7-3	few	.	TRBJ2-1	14	CASSSGTQVREQFF	TGTGCCAGCAGCTCAGGGACACAAGTTCGGGAGCAGTTCTTC
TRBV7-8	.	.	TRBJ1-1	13	CASSLVPGERAFF	TGTGCCAGCAGCTTAGTGCCGGGCGAGAGGGCTTTCTTT
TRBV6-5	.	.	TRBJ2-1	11	CASSYRDEQFF	TGTGCCAGCAGTTACAGGGATGAGCAGTTCTTC
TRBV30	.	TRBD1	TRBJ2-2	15	CAWSFWTGGTGELFF	TGTGCCTGGAGTTTCTGGACAGGGGGCACCGGGGAGCTGTTTTTT
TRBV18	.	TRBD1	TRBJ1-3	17	CASSPNGQGATGNTIYF	TGTGCCAGCTCACCAAATGGACAGGGGGCAACTGGAAACACCATATATTTT
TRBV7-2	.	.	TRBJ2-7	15	CASTVTPGVTYEQYF	TGTGCCAGCACCGTAACACCGGGGGTGACTTACGAGCAGTACTTC
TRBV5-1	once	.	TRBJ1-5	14	CASSFGQGDQPQHF	TGCGCCAGCAGCTTTGGGCAAGGAGACCAGCCCCAGCATTTT
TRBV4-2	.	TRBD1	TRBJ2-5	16	CASSLFRDRGEETQYF	TGTGCCAGCAGCCTCTTCCGGGACAGGGGCGAGGAGACCCAGTACTTC
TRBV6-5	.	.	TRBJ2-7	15	CASSLFSSSSYEQYF	TGTGCCAGCAGTTTGTTCAGCTCCAGCTCCTACGAGCAGTACTTC
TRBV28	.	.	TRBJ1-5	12	CASTGSSQPQHF	TGTGCCAGCACAGGGTCGAGTCAGCCCCAGCATTTT
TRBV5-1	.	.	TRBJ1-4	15	CASSLTDRGSEKLFF	TGCGCCAGCAGCTTAACGGACAGAGGTAGCGAAAAACTGTTTTTT
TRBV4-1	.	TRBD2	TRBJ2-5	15	CASSQDWREGVTQYF	TGCGCCAGCAGCCAAGATTGGCGGGAGGGGGTTACCCAGTACTTC
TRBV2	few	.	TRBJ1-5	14	CASSEVRENQPQHF	TGTGCCAGCAGCGAGGTCAGGGAAAATCAGCCCCAGCATTTT
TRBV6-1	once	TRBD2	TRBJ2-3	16	CASSGLAGGGTDTQYF	TGTGCCAGCAGTGGACTAGCGGGAGGAGGCACAGATACGCAGTATTTT